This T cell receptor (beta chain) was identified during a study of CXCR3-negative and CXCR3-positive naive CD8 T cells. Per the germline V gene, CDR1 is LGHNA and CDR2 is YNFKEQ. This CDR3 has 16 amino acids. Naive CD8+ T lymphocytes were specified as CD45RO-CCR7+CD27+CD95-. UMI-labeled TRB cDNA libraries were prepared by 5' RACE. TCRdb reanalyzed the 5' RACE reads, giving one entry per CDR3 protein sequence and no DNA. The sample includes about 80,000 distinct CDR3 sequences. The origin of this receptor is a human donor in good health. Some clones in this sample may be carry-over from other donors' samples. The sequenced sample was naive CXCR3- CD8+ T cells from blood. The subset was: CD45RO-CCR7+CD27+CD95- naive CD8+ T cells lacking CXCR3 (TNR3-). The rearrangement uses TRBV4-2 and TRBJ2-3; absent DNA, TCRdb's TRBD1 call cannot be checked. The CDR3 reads CASSPRRGESTDTQYF.